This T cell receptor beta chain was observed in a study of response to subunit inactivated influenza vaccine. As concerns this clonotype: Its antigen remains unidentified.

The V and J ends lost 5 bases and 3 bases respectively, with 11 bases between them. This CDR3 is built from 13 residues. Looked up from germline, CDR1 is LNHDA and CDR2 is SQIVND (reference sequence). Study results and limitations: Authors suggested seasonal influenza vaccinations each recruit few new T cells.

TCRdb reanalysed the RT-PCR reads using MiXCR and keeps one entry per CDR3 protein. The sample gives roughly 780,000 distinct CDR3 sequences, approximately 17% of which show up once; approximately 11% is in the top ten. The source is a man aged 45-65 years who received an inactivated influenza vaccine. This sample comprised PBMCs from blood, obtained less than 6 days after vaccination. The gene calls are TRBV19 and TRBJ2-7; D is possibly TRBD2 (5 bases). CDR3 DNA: TGTGCCAGTAGTCCCGACTACAACTACGAGCAGTACTTC. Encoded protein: CASSPDYNYEQYF.